These 26 T cell receptor beta chains were sequenced from one sample in a study of cytomegalovirus exposure and HLA in healthy donors. Clones were sequenced by immunoSEQ multiplex PCR, and TCRdb holds only the in-frame ones, with some missing. The sample has roughly 150,000 clones, roughly nine tenths seen once. Sequencing was done on a sample of PBMCs. The receptors shown here come from a woman under 40 in good health and CMV-seronegative.

The chain couples TRBV11-2 to TRBJ2-1; D remains unclear. CDR1 and CDR2 (germline): SGHAT, FQNNGV. The CDR3 extends over 11 amino acids. The V end was cut by 4 bases, the J end by 5 bases, with 3 bases between. Here the CDR3 reads CASSWHNEQFF. CDR3 nucleotide sequence: TGTGCCAGCAGCTGGCACAATGAGCAGTTCTTC.

The chain couples TRBV7-8 to TRBJ1-2; possibly TRBD1 for D (5 bases). The V gene lost 2 bases and the J gene lost 6 bases, with 13 bases spanning the gap. This CDR3 contains 14 residues. From germline, CDR1 is SGHVS and CDR2 FQNEAQ. The DNA for the CDR3 is TGTGCCAGCAGCTTACGAGAGGGGTTTGATGGCTACACCTTC. This encodes CASSLREGFDGYTF. The whole variable domain, filled in from reference TRBV7-8 and TRBJ1-2, reads GAGVSQSPRYKVAKRGQDVALRCDPISGHVSLFWYQQALGQGPEFLTYFQNEAQLDKSGLPSDRFFAERPEGSVSTLKIQRTQQEDSAVYLCASSLREGFDGYTFGSGTRLTVV.

The J gene is TRBJ2-7, the V gene TRBV9, with D uncertain. This CDR3 has 15 amino acids. Germline CDR1 and CDR2: SGDLS and YYNGEE. V was trimmed by 0 bases and J by 0 bases, leaving 10 bases between them. The CDR3 DNA sequence: TGTGCCAGCAGCGTAGACGAGAGGTACTCCTACGAGCAGTACTTC. This codes for CASSVDERYSYEQYF.

This chain links TRBV4-1 with TRBJ2-5; D is undetermined. This CDR3 contains 14 residues. The germline V gene encodes CDR1 MGHRA and CDR2 YSYEKL. Trimming removed 2 bases at V and 3 bases at J, with 10 bases between. The CDR3 loop is CASSQWVGKETQYF. Here the CDR3 DNA reads TGCGCCAGCAGCCAATGGGTAGGAAAAGAGACCCAGTACTTC.

The chain joins TRBV28 to TRBJ2-5; TRBD1 matches at 8 bases. With V trimmed by 5 bases and J by 2 bases, 7 bases remained unmatched. The CDR3 spans 15 residues. Per germline, CDR1 MDHEN and CDR2 SYDVKM. CDR3 region: CASSPMTGDQETQYF. In DNA, the CDR3 is TGTGCCAGCAGTCCGATGACAGGGGATCAAGAGACCCAGTACTTC.

The chain couples TRBV28 to TRBJ1-4, with TRBD1 as a possible D gene (6 bases). Germline loops: CDR1 MDHEN, CDR2 SYDVKM. Trimming removed 8 bases from V and 4 bases from J, with 11 bases in between. This CDR3 spans 13 amino acids. As DNA, the CDR3 is TGTGCCAGCGGGAACAGGGATAATGAAAAACTGTTTTTT. The encoded protein is CASGNRDNEKLFF.

About this clone: Distinct nucleotide sequences in the sample also encode this CDR3. V is TRBV5-1 and J is TRBJ1-1; no definite D call. This CDR3 is 14 amino acids long. The germline V gene encodes CDR1 SGHRS and CDR2 YFSETQ. V was trimmed by 0 bases and J by 1 base, leaving 7 bases between them. In DNA form, the CDR3 reads TGCGCCAGCAGCTTGGACACAAAGAACACTGAAGCTTTCTTT. Residues: CASSLDTKNTEAFF.

V usage is TRBV5-4 and J usage is TRBJ1-4; no clear D. Germline lookup yields CDR1 SGHNT and CDR2 YYREEE (reference sequence). The CDR3 consists of 15 residues. V was cut by 0 bases and J by 0 bases, with 6 bases left in between. The CDR3 region is CASSLELATNEKLFF. CDR3 coding DNA: TGTGCCAGCAGCTTGGAACTTGCAACTAATGAAAAACTGTTTTTT. Full variable domain (remainder filled in from reference TRBV5-4 and TRBJ1-4): ETGVTQSPTHLIKTRGQQVTLRCSSQSGHNTVSWYQQALGQGPQFIFQYYREEENGRGNFPPRFSGLQFPNYSSELNVNALELDDSALYLCASSLELATNEKLFFGSGTQLSVL.

V is TRBV13 and J is TRBJ2-6, with D possibly matching TRBD1 (5 bases). Germline assignment: CDR1 PRHDT and CDR2 FYEKMQ (reference sequence). With 2 bases removed from V and 3 bases from J, the gap between germline ends came to 8 bases. The CDR3 covers 15 residues. CDR3 amino acids: CASSLRGGGANVLTF. The DNA of the CDR3 is TGTGCCAGCAGCTTAAGGGGCGGTGGGGCCAACGTCCTGACTTTC.

The V call is TRBV5-1, the J call TRBJ2-7, with a possible D match to TRBD1 (6 bases). There are 14 residues in the CDR3. Germline-derived CDR1 and CDR2 are SGHRS and YFSETQ. Trimming stripped 4 bases from V and 3 bases from J, with 14 bases between. The CDR3 is CASSEQGWIYEQYF. The DNA of the CDR3 is TGCGCCAGCAGCGAACAGGGTTGGATCTACGAGCAGTACTTC.

The gene calls are TRBV30 and TRBJ1-5; D is possibly TRBD1 (5 bases). In germline, CDR1 is GTSNPN, CDR2 SVGIG (reference sequence). Trimming left V 2 bases short and J 1 base short, with 15 bases between. This CDR3 contains 16 residues. Here the CDR3 reads CAWSRQGVSSNQPQHF. In DNA, the CDR3 is TGTGCCTGGAGTAGGCAGGGAGTTTCGAGCAATCAGCCCCAGCATTTT.

V is TRBV7-6 and J is TRBJ1-5; 7 nucleotides line up with TRBD1. Germline lookup yields CDR1 SGHVS and CDR2 FNYEAQ. Germline trimming cut 5 bases from V and 0 bases from J; bases unmatched to any gene: 10. The CDR3 consists of 17 residues. The CDR3 sequence is CASSPLSGTASNQPQHF. Written as DNA, the CDR3 is TGTGCCAGCAGCCCCTTGTCCGGGACAGCTAGCAATCAGCCCCAGCATTTT. Based on the CDR3 plus reference TRBV7-6 and TRBJ1-5, the full variable domain is GAGVSQSPRYKVTKRGQDVALRCDPISGHVSLYWYRQALGQGPEFLTYFNYEAQQDKSGLPNDRFSAERPEGSISTLTIQRTEQRDSAMYRCASSPLSGTASNQPQHFGDGTRLSIL.

V usage is TRBV7-8 and J usage is TRBJ1-2, with D uncertain. The ends were cut back, 5 bases at V and 8 bases at J, with 12 bases in the middle. From germline, CDR1 is SGHVS and CDR2 FQNEAQ. The CDR3 has 12 residues. This CDR3 is CASSPLGVGYTF. DNA for the CDR3: TGTGCCAGCAGCCCCCTCGGGGTCGGCTACACCTTC.

The rearrangement uses TRBV28 and TRBJ2-3; D is tentatively TRBD1 or TRBD2 (5 bases each). The length of the CDR3 is 16 residues. Germline CDR1 is MDHEN and CDR2 is SYDVKM. V was pared by 8 bases and J by 0 bases, with 18 bases between. In nucleotides, the CDR3 is TGTGCCAGCCGAGTGGGGACGGATTCTAGCACAGATACGCAGTATTTT. This codes for CASRVGTDSSTDTQYF.

The chain couples TRBV18 to TRBJ2-3, with 9 bases matching TRBD1. Per germline, CDR1 KGHSH and CDR2 LQKENI. The CDR3 is made up of 16 amino acids. V lost 3 bases, J lost 1 base, and 5 bases stayed unmatched. In nucleotides, the CDR3 is TGTGCCAGCTCACCTTACCGGGACAGGGGCACAGATACGCAGTATTTT. It translates to CASSPYRDRGTDTQYF. The whole variable domain, remainder taken from reference TRBV18 and TRBJ2-3, is NAGVMQNPRHLVRRRGQEARLRCSPMKGHSHVYWYRQLPEEGLKFMVYLQKENIIDESGMPKERFSAEFPKEGPSILRIQQVVRGDSAAYFCASSPYRDRGTDTQYFGPGTRLTVL.

Regarding this clone: In the same sample, other DNA sequences code for this CDR3. The rearrangement links TRBV20-1 to TRBJ2-5; D call uncertain. Per the germline V gene, CDR1 is DFQATT and CDR2 is SNEGSKA (reference sequence). This CDR3 has 11 amino acids. V was clipped by 0 bases and J by 5 bases, with 4 bases between them. The CDR3 bases are TGCAGTGCTAGAGAGTCGGAGACCCAGTACTTC. Its protein is CSARESETQYF.

V is TRBV7-3 and J is TRBJ2-7, with 13 bases lining up with TRBD2. Germline trimming cut 5 bases from V and 2 bases from J; bases unmatched to any gene: 6. The CDR3 is 16 residues long. Germline assignment: CDR1 SGHTA and CDR2 FQGTGA. The CDR3 sequence: CASSLAGTSGTYEQYF. In nucleotides, the CDR3 is TGTGCCAGCAGCCTAGCCGGGACTAGCGGGACCTACGAGCAGTACTTC.

The gene calls are TRBV4-2 and TRBJ1-1; D may be TRBD1 (6 bases). Trimming cost V 3 bases and J 1 base, with 12 bases left between them. The CDR3 contains 15 residues. Germline-derived CDR1 and CDR2 are LGHNA and YNFKEQ. CDR3 sequence: CASSQDSSPNTEAFF. The CDR3 coding sequence is TGTGCCAGCAGCCAGGACAGTTCGCCGAACACTGAAGCTTTCTTT.

This rearrangement joins TRBV4-1 to TRBJ1-4; D unclear. CDR1 MGHRA and CDR2 YSYEKL come from the germline V gene. Trimming shortened V by 0 bases and J by 0 bases, and 2 bases separated the two germline ends. The CDR3 has 14 amino acids. As DNA, the CDR3 is TGCGCCAGCAGCCAAGAACCAACTAATGAAAAACTGTTTTTT. Translating gives CASSQEPTNEKLFF.

V gene TRBV28 combines with J gene TRBJ2-7, with D uncertain. The CDR3 is made up of 15 amino acids. The germline gives CDR1 MDHEN, CDR2 SYDVKM. The V end lost 2 bases, the J end lost 0 bases, and 11 bases lay between the germline ends. The CDR3 coding sequence is TGTGCCAGCAGTTTAGGTTTAATGGACTCCTACGAGCAGTACTTC. Its protein product is CASSLGLMDSYEQYF.

The chain carries TRBV25-1 and TRBJ2-1; 11 bases are a match to TRBD2. Germline CDR1 and CDR2: MGHDK and SYGVNS. This CDR3 comprises 15 residues. V lost 6 bases and J lost 3; bases outside the gene matches: 4. The CDR3 sequence is CASSPLAGDYNEQFF. As DNA, the CDR3 is TGTGCCAGCAGCCCACTAGCGGGAGACTACAATGAGCAGTTCTTC.

J is TRBJ2-5 and V is TRBV27; D ambiguous. The CDR3 is made up of 14 amino acids. Germline V CDR1 and CDR2: MNHEY, SMNVEV (reference sequence). Trimming pared 0 bases from V and 1 base from J, leaving 6 bases between. In DNA form, the CDR3 reads TGTGCCAGCAGTTTATCAGTCCGCCAAGAGACCCAGTACTTC. The encoded protein is CASSLSVRQETQYF.

V usage is TRBV5-4 and J usage is TRBJ2-5; TRBD1 matches at 8 bases. The length of the CDR3 is 16 residues. Trimming removed 4 bases from V and 0 bases from J; junction bases left unmatched: 8. The germline CDR1 and CDR2 sequences are SGHNT and YYREEE (reference sequence). CDR3 loop: CASSTAGGNNQETQYF. The CDR3 nucleotides are TGTGCCAGCAGCACTGCAGGGGGCAACAACCAAGAGACCCAGTACTTC.

This chain links TRBV6-1 with TRBJ1-1; 9 nucleotides line up with TRBD1. CDR3 size: 15 residues. The germline CDR1 and CDR2 sequences are MNHNS and SASEGT. The J segment lost 3 bases and the V segment lost 5 bases, leaving 7 bases of the junction unmatched. The CDR3 coding sequence is TGTGCCAGCAGTCCGGGACAGGGATGGGACACTGAAGCTTTCTTT. It is translated as CASSPGQGWDTEAFF.

The chain is built from TRBV7-2 and TRBJ1-3; no clear D. This CDR3 spans 14 amino acids. Trimming pared 1 base from V and 3 bases from J, leaving 7 bases between. Germline values: CDR1 SGHTA, CDR2 FQGNSA. CDR3: CASSLGQVGNTIYF. The DNA for the CDR3 is TGTGCCAGCAGCTTAGGGCAGGTTGGAAACACCATATATTTT.

This clone was found a few times. The rearrangement uses TRBV6-5 and TRBJ1-1; TRBD1 aligns across 8 bases. With 2 bases clipped from V and 1 base from J, the junction kept 3 bases outside the gene matches. The length of the CDR3 is 15 residues. CDR1 is MNHEY, CDR2 SVGAGI, per germline. CDR3 loop: CASSYGQGANTEAFF. In nucleotides, the CDR3 is TGTGCCAGCAGTTACGGGCAGGGGGCGAACACTGAAGCTTTCTTT.